This T cell receptor (beta chain) was captured by sequencing in a study of blood T cells in healthy people across ages. General observations from the study: Naive and antigen-experienced cells were not separated, limiting conclusive comparison.

A sample-barcoded 5' primer and a J-beta primer mix were used in a second PCR of about 7 to 12 cycles. Sequencing recovered at least 2.5 million CDR3-containing paired-end reads from each sample. TCRdb re-called the 5' RACE reads through MiXCR, storing one row per CDR3 protein. Of 1.8 million or so distinct CDR3 sequences in the sample, approximately 39% were seen once. This clonotype has just one count. Its cognate antigen is unknown. Sample: blood. The TCR sequence derives from a human donor in good health.

The CDR3: CASSQRDGGNEQFF. CDR3 nucleotide sequence: TGTGCCAGCAGCCAAAGGGACGGGGGCAATGAGCAGTTCTTC. The V and J genes are TRBV4-2 and TRBJ2-1; tentative D call: TRBD2 (6 bases). V was shortened by 2 bases and J by 6 bases, with 11 bases between the two germline ends. The CDR3 length is 14 residues. Germline V gives CDR1 LGHNA, CDR2 YNFKEQ.